This entry concerns a single T cell receptor beta chain. Germline CDR1 reads KGHSH; CDR2 reads LQKENI. This CDR3 has 15 amino acids. The ends were cut back, 0 bases at V and 7 bases at J, with 15 bases in the middle. This sample stems from a study of blood T cell repertoires in COVID-19. Generated by immunoSEQ multiplex PCR, the TCRdb table keeps only in-frame clones and is missing some. The sample contains 85,000 or so clones, 75% to 90% of which appear only once. This sequence was found in a man between 45 and 60 years old with active or convalescent COVID-19. J is TRBJ1-1 and V is TRBV18; possibly TRBD1 for D (6 bases). The source material was peripheral blood. The CDR3 loop reads CASSPPHARGGEAFF. CDR3 coding DNA: TGTGCCAGCTCACCACCACATGCCAGGGGCGGTGAAGCTTTCTTT.